One sample yielded the 22 T cell receptor beta chains listed below, sequenced in a study of beta chain features in type 1 diabetes. All of the isolated RNA was reverse transcribed, so expressed TCRB transcripts were sequenced. The protocol was immunoSEQ multiplex PCR, while the TCRdb copy is restricted to in-frame clones and leaves out a portion. The profile shows more than 300,000 clones, 9.6% of them singletons. Regarding the study as a whole: In all four CD4+ subsets, TCRB CDR3 length was significantly, moderately reduced in type 1 diabetes.

These receptors' antigens are unknown. The sample was central memory CD4+ T cells from blood. These receptors all stem from a man aged 25-45 years with type 1 diabetes.

The rearrangement uses TRBV19 and TRBJ2-6; a possible D gene is TRBD2 (7 bases). This CDR3 has 20 amino acids. Germline V gene sequence: CDR1 LNHDA, CDR2 SQIVND (reference sequence). V was pared by 5 bases and J by 3 bases, with 26 bases between. CDR3 bases: TGTGCCAGTAGTTCGGATGGGCCCGGGGGGCGATTTAGTGGGGCCAACGTCCTGACTTTC. It encodes CASSSDGPGGRFSGANVLTF. The full variable domain, completed using reference TRBV19 and TRBJ2-6, is DGGITQSPKYLFRKEGQNVTLSCEQNLNHDAMYWYRQDPGQGLRLIYYSQIVNDFQKGDIAEGYSVSREKKESFPLTVTSAQKNPTAFYLCASSSDGPGGRFSGANVLTFGAGSRLTVL.

This clone has ten or more counts. The rearrangement uses TRBV6-1 and TRBJ2-4; the D call may be TRBD1 or TRBD2 (5 bases each). The CDR3 is 13 residues long. V lost 6 bases and J 8 bases, leaving 14 bases between the germline ends. The germline V gene has CDR1 MNHNS and CDR2 SASEGT. The CDR3 DNA reads as TGTGCCAGCAGACAAAGGATGGGGGACATTCAGTACTTC. It encodes CASRQRMGDIQYF.

This clone was counted at least ten times. V and J are TRBV5-1 and TRBJ1-1; 7 positions match TRBD1. Germline V gene sequence: CDR1 SGHRS, CDR2 YFSETQ. Germline trimming cut 0 bases from V and 10 bases from J; bases unmatched to any gene: 9. The CDR3 length is 14 residues. DNA for the CDR3: TGCGCCAGCAGCTTGGAAGGGACAGTGAAGAGAGCTTTCTTT. Its protein is CASSLEGTVKRAFF.

The chain links TRBV7-9 to TRBJ1-5; a weak D match, TRBD1 (5 bases). CDR1 is SEHNR, CDR2 FQNEAQ, per germline (reference sequence). V dropped 3 bases and J dropped 5 bases, with 14 bases sitting between them. This CDR3 region has 15 residues. CDR3 in amino acids: CASSFGGGEYQPQHF. CDR3 DNA sequence: TGTGCCAGCAGCTTTGGGGGGGGTGAATATCAGCCCCAGCATTTT.

This sequence joins TRBV14 and TRBJ2-5; TRBD1 aligns across 9 bases. The V segment lost 6 bases and the J segment 7 bases; nucleotides outside the gene matches: 9. From germline, CDR1 is SGHDN and CDR2 FVKESK. CDR3 size: 14 residues. The CDR3 here is CASSQRQGEGTQYF. CDR3 DNA: TGTGCCAGCAGTCAGAGACAGGGGGAAGGGACCCAGTACTTC. The full variable domain, with the rest looked up from reference TRBV14 and TRBJ2-5, is EAGVTQFPSHSVIEKGQTVTLRCDPISGHDNLYWYRRVMGKEIKFLLHFVKESKQDESGMPNNRFLAERTGGTYSTLKVQPAELEDSGVYFCASSQRQGEGTQYFGPGTRLLVL.

The chain is built from TRBV19 and TRBJ2-3; TRBD1 aligns across 9 bases. V lost 5 bases and J lost 4; bases outside the gene matches: 10. Germline V CDR1 and CDR2: LNHDA, SQIVND (reference sequence). This CDR3 contains 16 residues. CDR3 sequence (DNA): TGTGCCAGTAGTCGGGACAGGGCCCAAGGTGCAGATACGCAGTATTTT. Protein: CASSRDRAQGADTQYF. Supplemented by reference TRBV19 and TRBJ2-3, the full variable domain reads DGGITQSPKYLFRKEGQNVTLSCEQNLNHDAMYWYRQDPGQGLRLIYYSQIVNDFQKGDIAEGYSVSREKKESFPLTVTSAQKNPTAFYLCASSRDRAQGADTQYFGPGTRLTVL.

This clone came up a few times. This chain links TRBV10-3 with TRBJ1-3; 8 bases are a match to TRBD1. The CDR3 contains 14 residues. Germline assignment: CDR1 ENHRY and CDR2 SYGVKD. J gave up 1 base and V 5 bases, and 1 base lay outside the gene matches. CDR3 residues: CAISRQGSGNTIYF. The CDR3 DNA is TGTGCCATCAGTCGACAGGGGTCTGGAAACACCATATATTTT.

V is TRBV6-5 and J is TRBJ2-5, with 11 bases matching TRBD2. Losses at the gene ends were 4 bases for V and 4 bases for J; bases not matched to a gene: 5. The germline V gene encodes CDR1 MNHEY and CDR2 SVGAGI. The CDR3 spans 15 residues. CDR3 protein: CASSSGLAVLETQYF. The CDR3 coding sequence is TGTGCCAGCAGTTCGGGACTAGCGGTGTTAGAGACCCAGTACTTC.

V gene TRBV18 combines with J gene TRBJ1-2; tentatively, D is TRBD1 (5 bases). CDR1 and CDR2 from the germline V gene are KGHSH and LQKENI. The CDR3 is made up of 15 amino acids. The V end was cut by 0 bases, the J end by 4 bases, with 12 bases between. The CDR3: CASSPPNRWVYGYTF. The CDR3 DNA is TGTGCCAGCTCACCACCGAACAGGTGGGTCTATGGCTACACCTTC.

This chain joins TRBV7-9 and TRBJ2-1; TRBD2 aligns across 14 bases. With 2 bases clipped from V and 12 bases from J, the junction kept 9 bases outside the gene matches. The CDR3 extends over 16 amino acids. CDR1 is SEHNR and CDR2 is FQNEAQ in the germline V gene (reference sequence). CDR3 loop: CASSLLGTSGRWSQFF. CDR3 nucleotide sequence: TGTGCCAGCAGCTTACTTGGGACTAGCGGGAGATGGTCGCAGTTCTTC. The full variable domain, completed using reference TRBV7-9 and TRBJ2-1, is DTGVSQNPRHKITKRGQNVTFRCDPISEHNRLYWYRQTLGQGPEFLTYFQNEAQLEKSRLLSDRFSAERPKGSFSTLEIQRTEQGDSAMYLCASSLLGTSGRWSQFFGPGTRLTVL.

This clone was counted only a few times. The J gene is TRBJ1-2, the V gene TRBV11-2; D not resolved. Germline CDR1 is SGHAT and CDR2 is FQNNGV. Trimming removed 3 bases from V and 3 bases from J, with 8 bases in between. CDR3 length: 13 residues. CDR3 coding DNA: TGTGCCAGCAGCTTGGGGAACGACTATGGCTACACCTTC. Its protein is CASSLGNDYGYTF. Combining the CDR3 with reference TRBV11-2 and TRBJ1-2 gives the whole variable domain EAGVAQSPRYKIIEKRQSVAFWCNPISGHATLYWYQQILGQGPKLLIQFQNNGVVDDSQLPKDRFSAERLKGVDSTLKIQPAKLEDSAVYLCASSLGNDYGYTFGSGTRLTVV.

V gene TRBV11-2 combines with J gene TRBJ1-2; D gene ambiguous. CDR1 is SGHAT, CDR2 FQNNGV, per germline. V lost 1 base, J lost 6 bases, and 9 bases lay in between. The CDR3 runs to 13 residues. The CDR3 coding sequence is TGTGCCAGCAGCTTAGGGAATACCCATGGCTACACCTTC. It is translated as CASSLGNTHGYTF.

The chain combines TRBV29-1 with TRBJ2-5; TRBD2 aligns across 11 bases. Germline trimming cut 7 bases from V and 10 bases from J; bases unmatched to any gene: 11. Germline CDR1 reads SQVTM; CDR2 reads ANQGSEA. The CDR3 contains 13 residues. The CDR3 DNA reads as TGCAGCGCCCTAGCGGGGGGAGGAAGGGGCCAGTACTTC. Its protein is CSALAGGGRGQYF.

This clone was counted between two and nine times. The J gene is TRBJ2-5, the V gene TRBV7-2; 11 bases are shared with TRBD2. The germline V gene has CDR1 SGHTA and CDR2 FQGNSA. This CDR3 is built from 15 residues. After removal of 0 bases from V and 5 bases from J, the junction contained 2 bases not matched to a gene. The DNA for the CDR3 is TGTGCCAGCAGCTTAGCGGCTAGCGGGGGGGAGACCCAGTACTTC. This sequence encodes CASSLAASGGETQYF.

This chain links TRBV28 with TRBJ1-1; 10 nucleotides agree with TRBD1. CDR3 size: 12 residues. Germline assignment: CDR1 MDHEN and CDR2 SYDVKM. The J segment lost 7 bases and the V segment lost 9 bases, leaving 5 bases of the junction unmatched. The CDR3 sequence: CASRTGGGEAFF. As DNA, the CDR3 is TGTGCCAGTCGGACAGGGGGGGGTGAAGCTTTCTTT.

V usage is TRBV5-1 and J usage is TRBJ2-5; D uncertain. CDR3 size: 13 residues. CDR1 is SGHRS, CDR2 YFSETQ, per germline. With 4 bases removed from V and 2 bases from J, the gap between germline ends came to 9 bases. Here the CDR3 reads CASSRDQQETQYF. CDR3 DNA: TGCGCCAGCAGCCGCGACCAGCAAGAGACCCAGTACTTC.

The chain employs TRBV28 and TRBJ1-2; a weak D match, TRBD1 (6 bases). Germline V lookup: CDR1 MDHEN, CDR2 SYDVKM. This CDR3 has 14 amino acids. V was pared by 2 bases and J by 7 bases, with 14 bases between. CDR3 sequence reads: CASSLEPTGAGYTF. For the CDR3, the DNA is TGTGCCAGCAGTTTAGAGCCAACGGGGGCTGGCTACACCTTC.

The chain has TRBV6-5 and TRBJ2-1; D not certain. The V end was cut by 5 bases, the J end by 4 bases, with 15 bases between. Per germline, CDR1 MNHEY and CDR2 SVGAGI. The CDR3 contains 15 residues. The CDR3 loop reads CASSRISARYNEQFF. The CDR3 DNA reads as TGTGCCAGCAGTCGGATCTCCGCCCGGTACAATGAGCAGTTCTTC.

The sample holds a few counts of this clone. The chain uses TRBV29-1 and TRBJ2-4, with D unclear. The CDR3 is made up of 13 amino acids. Trimming took 7 bases from V and 2 from J, leaving 12 bases between them. Germline V CDR1 and CDR2: SQVTM, ANQGSEA. The CDR3 spells CSGIQITKNIQYF. As DNA, the CDR3 is TGCAGCGGTATCCAAATAACCAAAAACATTCAGTACTTC.

The chain combines TRBV6-5 with TRBJ2-7; perhaps TRBD2 as D (5 bases). The germline V and J ends were trimmed by 4 bases and 0 bases, with 13 bases remaining between them. The CDR3 covers 15 residues. Looked up from germline, CDR1 is MNHEY and CDR2 is SVGAGI. DNA of the CDR3: TGTGCCAGCAGTTTCCTCCCAAGCGGCTCCTACGAGCAGTACTTC. Its translation: CASSFLPSGSYEQYF.

This clone was seen only a few times. This chain uses TRBV6-5 with TRBJ2-7, with 8 bases aligning to TRBD1. This CDR3 has 15 residues. Germline V gene data show CDR1 as MNHEY and CDR2 as SVGAGI. Trimming removed 7 bases from V and 3 bases from J; junction bases left unmatched: 11. This CDR3 is CASKPAGTGNYEQYF. In nucleotides, the CDR3 is TGTGCCAGCAAACCCGCCGGGACAGGCAACTACGAGCAGTACTTC.

This clone was detected a few times. This chain joins TRBV5-4 and TRBJ1-1, with D perhaps matching TRBD1 (6 bases). The V gene lost 3 bases and the J gene lost 1 base, with 10 bases spanning the gap. From germline, CDR1 is SGHNT and CDR2 YYREEE (reference sequence). This CDR3 spans 14 amino acids. The CDR3 spells CASSYGQSNTEAFF. CDR3 in DNA: TGTGCCAGCAGCTATGGACAGTCGAACACTGAAGCTTTCTTT.